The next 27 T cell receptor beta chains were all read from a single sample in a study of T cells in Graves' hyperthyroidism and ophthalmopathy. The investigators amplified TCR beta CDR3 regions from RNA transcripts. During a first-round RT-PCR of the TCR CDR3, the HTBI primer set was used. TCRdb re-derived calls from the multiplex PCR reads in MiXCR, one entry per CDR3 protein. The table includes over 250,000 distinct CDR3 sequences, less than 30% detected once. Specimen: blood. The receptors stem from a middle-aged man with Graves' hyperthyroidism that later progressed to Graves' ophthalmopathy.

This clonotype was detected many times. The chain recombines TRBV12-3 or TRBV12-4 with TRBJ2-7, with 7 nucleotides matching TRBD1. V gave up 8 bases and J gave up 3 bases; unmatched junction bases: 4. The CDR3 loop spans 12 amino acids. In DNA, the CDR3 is TGTGCCAGCGCTGGGACAGACTACGAGCAGTACTTC. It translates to CASAGTDYEQYF.

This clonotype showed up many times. CDR3 coding DNA: TGTGCCAGCAGATTGTCGTGGGGCTACGAGCAGTACTTC. Amino acid sequence: CASRLSWGYEQYF. The chain uses TRBV27 and TRBJ2-7, with D uncertain. Germline CDR1 is MNHEY and CDR2 is SMNVEV (reference sequence). Trimming shortened V by 6 bases and J by 3 bases, and 12 bases separated the two germline ends. The CDR3 is 13 amino acids.

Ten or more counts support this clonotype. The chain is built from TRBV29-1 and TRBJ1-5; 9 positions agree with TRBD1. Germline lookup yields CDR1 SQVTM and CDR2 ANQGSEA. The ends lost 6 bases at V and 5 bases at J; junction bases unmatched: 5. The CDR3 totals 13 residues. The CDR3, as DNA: TGCAGCGTCGGACAGGGGCCTGATCAGCCCCAGCATTTT. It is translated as CSVGQGPDQPQHF.

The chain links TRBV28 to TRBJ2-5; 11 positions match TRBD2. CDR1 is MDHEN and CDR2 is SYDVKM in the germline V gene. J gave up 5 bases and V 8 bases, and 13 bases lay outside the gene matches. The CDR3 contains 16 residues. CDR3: CASHWTSGFGGETQYF. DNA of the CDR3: TGTGCCAGCCACTGGACTAGCGGGTTCGGGGGGGAGACCCAGTACTTC.

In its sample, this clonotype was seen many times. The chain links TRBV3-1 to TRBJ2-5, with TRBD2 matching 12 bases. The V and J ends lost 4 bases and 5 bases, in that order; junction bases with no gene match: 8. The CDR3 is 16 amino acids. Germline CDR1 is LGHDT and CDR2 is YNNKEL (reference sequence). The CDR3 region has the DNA TGTGCCAGCAGCCTTGCGACTAGCGGGAGATACGAGACCCAGTACTTC. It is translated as CASSLATSGRYETQYF.

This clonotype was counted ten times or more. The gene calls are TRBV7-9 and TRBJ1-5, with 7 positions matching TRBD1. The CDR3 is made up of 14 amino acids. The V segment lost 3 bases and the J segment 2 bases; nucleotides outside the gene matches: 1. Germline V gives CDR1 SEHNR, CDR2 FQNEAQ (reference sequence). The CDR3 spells CASSFGTGNQPQHF. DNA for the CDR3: TGTGCCAGCAGCTTTGGGACAGGCAATCAGCCCCAGCATTTT. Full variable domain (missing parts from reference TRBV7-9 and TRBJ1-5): DTGVSQNPRHKITKRGQNVTFRCDPISEHNRLYWYRQTLGQGPEFLTYFQNEAQLEKSRLLSDRFSAERPKGSFSTLEIQRTEQGDSAMYLCASSFGTGNQPQHFGDGTRLSIL.

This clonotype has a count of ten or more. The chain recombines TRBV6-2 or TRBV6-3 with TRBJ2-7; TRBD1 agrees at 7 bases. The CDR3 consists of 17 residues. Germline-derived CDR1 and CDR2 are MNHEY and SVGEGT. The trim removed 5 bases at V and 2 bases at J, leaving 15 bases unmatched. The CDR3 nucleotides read TGTGCCAGCAGTCTTCGATGGAAGGACAGGCGTGCCTACGAGCAGTACTTC. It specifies CASSLRWKDRRAYEQYF.

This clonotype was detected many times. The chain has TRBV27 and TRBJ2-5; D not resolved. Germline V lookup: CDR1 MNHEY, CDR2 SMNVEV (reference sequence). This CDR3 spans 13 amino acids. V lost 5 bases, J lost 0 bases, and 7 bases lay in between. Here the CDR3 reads CASSPMYQETQYF. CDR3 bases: TGTGCCAGCAGTCCAATGTACCAAGAGACCCAGTACTTC.

The CDR3 loop reads CASSIGPTEAFF. The CDR3 nucleotides are TGTGCCAGTAGTATAGGGCCCACTGAAGCTTTCTTT. The chain is built from TRBV19 and TRBJ1-1; D gene unclear. Germline CDR1 LNHDA, CDR2 SQIVND (reference sequence). This CDR3 spans 12 amino acids. V dropped 1 base and J dropped 4 bases, with 4 bases sitting between them.

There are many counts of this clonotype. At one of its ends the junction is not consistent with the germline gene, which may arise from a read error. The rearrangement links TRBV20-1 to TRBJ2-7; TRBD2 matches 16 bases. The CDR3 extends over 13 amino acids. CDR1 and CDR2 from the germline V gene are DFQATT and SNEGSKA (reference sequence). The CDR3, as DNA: TGTTCCGGGACTAGCGGGAGGGCCTACGAGCAGTACTTC. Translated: CSGTSGRAYEQYF.

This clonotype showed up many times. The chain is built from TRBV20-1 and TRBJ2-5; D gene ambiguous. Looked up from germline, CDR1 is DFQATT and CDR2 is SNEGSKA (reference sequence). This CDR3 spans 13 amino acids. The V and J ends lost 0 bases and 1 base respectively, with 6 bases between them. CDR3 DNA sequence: TGCAGTGCTAGAGATCGGAGCCAAGAGACCCAGTACTTC. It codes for CSARDRSQETQYF.

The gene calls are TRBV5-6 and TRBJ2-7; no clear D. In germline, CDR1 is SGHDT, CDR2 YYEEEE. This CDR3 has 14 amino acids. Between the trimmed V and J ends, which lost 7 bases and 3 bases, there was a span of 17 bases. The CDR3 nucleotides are TGTGCCAGCTCACCCTACAGAGACGGCTACGAGCAGTACTTC. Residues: CASSPYRDGYEQYF.

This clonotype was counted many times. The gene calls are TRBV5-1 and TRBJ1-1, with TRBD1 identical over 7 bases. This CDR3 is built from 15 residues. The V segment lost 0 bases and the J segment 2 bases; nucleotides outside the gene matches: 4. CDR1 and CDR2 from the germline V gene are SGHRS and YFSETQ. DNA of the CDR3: TGCGCCAGCAGCTTGGGAGGGACAGCAAACACTGAAGCTTTCTTT. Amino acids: CASSLGGTANTEAFF.

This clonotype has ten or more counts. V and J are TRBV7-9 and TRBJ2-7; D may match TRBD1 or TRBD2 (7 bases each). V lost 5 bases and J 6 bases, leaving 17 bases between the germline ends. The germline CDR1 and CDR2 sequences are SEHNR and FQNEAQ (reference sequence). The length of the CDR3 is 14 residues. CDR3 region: CASSPGGRASEQYF. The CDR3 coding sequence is TGTGCCAGCAGCCCAGGGGGGAGGGCGAGCGAGCAGTACTTC. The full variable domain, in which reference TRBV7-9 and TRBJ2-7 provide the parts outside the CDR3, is DTGVSQNPRHKITKRGQNVTFRCDPISEHNRLYWYRQTLGQGPEFLTYFQNEAQLEKSRLLSDRFSAERPKGSFSTLEIQRTEQGDSAMYLCASSPGGRASEQYFGPGTRLTVT.

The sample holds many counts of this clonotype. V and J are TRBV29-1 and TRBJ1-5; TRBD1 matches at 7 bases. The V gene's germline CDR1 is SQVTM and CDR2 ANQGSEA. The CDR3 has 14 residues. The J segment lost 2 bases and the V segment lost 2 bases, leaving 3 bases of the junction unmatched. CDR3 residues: CSVETGEGNQPQHF. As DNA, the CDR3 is TGCAGCGTTGAAACAGGGGAAGGCAATCAGCCCCAGCATTTT.

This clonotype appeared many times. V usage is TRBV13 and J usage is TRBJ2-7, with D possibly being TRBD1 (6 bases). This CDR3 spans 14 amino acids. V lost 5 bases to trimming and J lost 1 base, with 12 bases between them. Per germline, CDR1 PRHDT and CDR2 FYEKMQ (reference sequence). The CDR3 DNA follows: TGTGCCAGCAGCGTGGACAGAATTTCCTACGAGCAGTACTTC. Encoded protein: CASSVDRISYEQYF.

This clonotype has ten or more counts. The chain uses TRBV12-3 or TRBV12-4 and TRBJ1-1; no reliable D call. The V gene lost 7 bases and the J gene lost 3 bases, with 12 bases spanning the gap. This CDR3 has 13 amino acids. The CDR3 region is CASKDTRYTEAFF. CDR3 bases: TGTGCCAGCAAGGATACTCGGTACACTGAAGCTTTCTTT.

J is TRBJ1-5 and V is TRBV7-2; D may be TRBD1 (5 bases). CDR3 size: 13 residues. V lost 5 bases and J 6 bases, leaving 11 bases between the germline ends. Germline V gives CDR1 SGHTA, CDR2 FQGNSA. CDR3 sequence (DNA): TGTGCCAGCAGCCGCGGGGGGGTTCAGCCCCAGCATTTT. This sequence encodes CASSRGGVQPQHF.

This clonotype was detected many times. CDR3 loop: CASRSGTAMNTEAFF. The CDR3 DNA reads as TGTGCCAGCAGATCCGGGACAGCTATGAACACTGAAGCTTTCTTT. The gene calls are TRBV6-5 and TRBJ1-1, with 7 positions matching TRBD1. Germline CDR1 MNHEY, CDR2 SVGAGI. J gave up 0 bases and V 6 bases, and 7 bases lay outside the gene matches. The CDR3 totals 15 residues.

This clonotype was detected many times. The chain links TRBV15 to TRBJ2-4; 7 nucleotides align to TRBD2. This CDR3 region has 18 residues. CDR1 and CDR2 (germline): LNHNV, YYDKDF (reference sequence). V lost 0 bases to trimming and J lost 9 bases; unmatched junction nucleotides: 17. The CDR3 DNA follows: TGTGCCACCAGCAGAGATCATGCGAGTCGCGGGAGCTCAACCATTCAGTACTTC. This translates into CATSRDHASRGSSTIQYF.

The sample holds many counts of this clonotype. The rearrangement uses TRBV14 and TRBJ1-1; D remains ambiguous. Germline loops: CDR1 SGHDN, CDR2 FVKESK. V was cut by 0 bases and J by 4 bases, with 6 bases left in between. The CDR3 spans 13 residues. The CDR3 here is CASSQEYFTEAFF. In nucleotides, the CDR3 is TGTGCCAGCAGCCAAGAGTACTTCACTGAAGCTTTCTTT.

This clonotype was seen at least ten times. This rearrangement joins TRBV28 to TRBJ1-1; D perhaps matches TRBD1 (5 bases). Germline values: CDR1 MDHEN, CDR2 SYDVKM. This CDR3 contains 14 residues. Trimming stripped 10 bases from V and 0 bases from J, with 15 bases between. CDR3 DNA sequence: TGTGCCACCAACGGCGGGGGGTTGAACACTGAAGCTTTCTTT. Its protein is CATNGGGLNTEAFF.

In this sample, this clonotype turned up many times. The CDR3 nucleotides are TGTGCCAGCTCACTCCGACAGGGGATGAACGCCATTCAGTACTTC. Amino acid sequence: CASSLRQGMNAIQYF. The chain combines TRBV18 with TRBJ2-4, with 8 bases fitting TRBD1. This CDR3 is built from 15 residues. The germline gives CDR1 KGHSH, CDR2 LQKENI. The V gene end was trimmed by 4 bases and the J gene end by 9 bases; junction bases not matched to a gene: 11.

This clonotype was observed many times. CDR3 in DNA: TGTGCCAGCAGTCATCTAGCGGGAACCTACGAGCAGTACTTC. Protein product: CASSHLAGTYEQYF. The chain recombines TRBV6-4 with TRBJ2-7, with TRBD2 matching 9 bases. The germline gives CDR1 MRHNA, CDR2 SNTAGT. The length of the CDR3 is 14 residues. With V trimmed by 5 bases and J by 2 bases, 4 bases remained unmatched.

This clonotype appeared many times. The CDR3 DNA sequence: TGTGCCAGCAGTCCCAGCGGGGGCCATCAGCCCCAGCATTTT. Translation: CASSPSGGHQPQHF. The chain recombines TRBV28 with TRBJ1-5, with D maybe TRBD1 (6 bases). Per germline, CDR1 MDHEN and CDR2 SYDVKM. V lost 5 bases and J 5 bases, leaving 13 bases between the germline ends. This CDR3 comprises 14 residues.

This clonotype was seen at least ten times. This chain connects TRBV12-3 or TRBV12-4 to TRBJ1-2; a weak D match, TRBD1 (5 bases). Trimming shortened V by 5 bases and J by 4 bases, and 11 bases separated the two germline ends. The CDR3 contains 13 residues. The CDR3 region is CASSRGSPYGYTF. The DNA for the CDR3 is TGTGCCAGCAGTCGGGGGTCGCCCTATGGCTACACCTTC.

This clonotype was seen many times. The CDR3: CATSRDQTASGSLETQYF. CDR3 DNA: TGTGCCACCAGCAGAGATCAAACGGCTAGCGGGAGTTTGGAGACCCAGTACTTC. The J gene is TRBJ2-5, the V gene TRBV15; 10 bases are shared with TRBD2. The germline V gene encodes CDR1 LNHNV and CDR2 YYDKDF (reference sequence). This CDR3 is built from 18 residues. The V and J ends lost 0 bases and 5 bases, in that order; junction bases with no gene match: 12.